What follows are 23 T cell receptor beta chains derived from one specimen sequenced in a study of cytomegalovirus exposure and HLA in healthy donors. TCRdb's copy holds only in-frame clones and misses some; the assay was immunoSEQ multiplex PCR. The data show 71,000 or so clones, with 94% seen just once and roughly 1% held by the top ten. The sequencing input was PBMCs. Receptors originate from a woman under 30 in good health and CMV-seronegative.

The chain carries TRBV30 and TRBJ2-1; D is perhaps TRBD2 (5 bases). Germline V lookup: CDR1 GTSNPN, CDR2 SVGIG (reference sequence). V dropped 1 base and J dropped 7 bases, with 5 bases sitting between them. The CDR3 contains 11 residues. The CDR3 spells CAWSAGNEQFF. The DNA of the CDR3 is TGTGCCTGGAGTGCGGGGAATGAGCAGTTCTTC.

This chain joins TRBV6-5 and TRBJ1-2; 9 positions match TRBD1. There are 13 residues in the CDR3. Per germline, CDR1 MNHEY and CDR2 SVGAGI. The J segment lost 8 bases and the V segment lost 5 bases, leaving 6 bases of the junction unmatched. For the CDR3, the DNA is TGTGCCAGCAGTGGGGGACAGGGTTTAGGCTACACCTTC. Protein sequence: CASSGGQGLGYTF.

This rearrangement joins TRBV6-5 to TRBJ1-4; TRBD1 agrees at 8 bases. The germline gives CDR1 MNHEY, CDR2 SVGAGI. After removal of 0 bases from V and 10 bases from J, the junction contained 7 bases not matched to a gene. The CDR3 is 15 amino acids. The CDR3 loop reads CASSYSGRGLVKLFF. CDR3 nucleotide sequence: TGTGCCAGCAGTTACTCTGGCAGGGGGCTTGTAAAACTGTTTTTT.

The rearrangement uses TRBV19 and TRBJ1-3; 11 bases agree with TRBD1. The CDR3 contains 17 residues. Losses at the gene ends were 6 bases for V and 7 bases for J; bases not matched to a gene: 14. Germline values: CDR1 LNHDA, CDR2 SQIVND (reference sequence). CDR3 nucleotide sequence: TGTGCCAGTAGCCCTGACTGGACAGGGGGCTTACTCAACACCATATATTTT. Encoded protein: CASSPDWTGGLLNTIYF.

The V and J genes are TRBV20-1 and TRBJ2-7, with a tentative D call TRBD1 (5 bases). CDR1 is DFQATT, CDR2 SNEGSKA, per germline (reference sequence). The ends were cut back, 5 bases at V and 5 bases at J, with 10 bases in the middle. The CDR3 sequence is 11 residues long. The CDR3: CSAGAMDEQYF. DNA of the CDR3: TGCAGTGCTGGGGCGATGGACGAGCAGTACTTC.

The CDR3 DNA is TGTGCCAGCAGCTTACTGGGGGCTACCCACACAGATACGCAGTATTTT. Its protein product is CASSLLGATHTDTQYF. The rearrangement links TRBV13 to TRBJ2-3; perhaps TRBD1 as D (6 bases). The length of the CDR3 is 16 residues. Germline V gives CDR1 PRHDT, CDR2 FYEKMQ (reference sequence). V lost 2 bases to trimming and J lost 2 bases, with 14 bases between them.

V and J are TRBV30 and TRBJ2-4; a possible D gene is TRBD2 (5 bases). Germline values: CDR1 GTSNPN, CDR2 SVGIG (reference sequence). Trimming took off 2 bases at V and 6 bases at J, with 11 bases between the two ends. CDR3 length: 13 residues. Here the CDR3 DNA reads TGTGCCTGGAGTAATTCAGGAGGAAACATTCAGTACTTC. Amino acid sequence: CAWSNSGGNIQYF. The full variable domain, its missing parts supplied by reference TRBV30 and TRBJ2-4, is SQTIHQWPATLVQPVGSPLSLECTVEGTSNPNLYWYRQAAGRGLQLLFYSVGIGQISSEVPQNLSASRPQDRQFILSSKKLLLSDSGFYLCAWSNSGGNIQYFGAGTRLSVL.

This chain links TRBV5-6 with TRBJ2-5; D not certain. Per germline, CDR1 SGHDT and CDR2 YYEEEE. V shed 2 bases and J shed 0 bases, with 5 bases lying between them. The CDR3 is made up of 13 amino acids. This CDR3 is CASSLAYQETQYF. Here the CDR3 DNA reads TGTGCCAGCAGCTTAGCGTACCAAGAGACCCAGTACTTC.

This chain links TRBV19 with TRBJ1-2, with D possibly matching TRBD1 (5 bases). Trimming removed 5 bases from V and 0 bases from J, with 13 bases in between. The germline CDR1 and CDR2 sequences are LNHDA and SQIVND (reference sequence). This CDR3 contains 15 residues. The CDR3 DNA reads TGTGCCAGTAGTTTGGCGGGGGGACCTAACTATGGCTACACCTTC. The encoded protein is CASSLAGGPNYGYTF.

This chain connects TRBV11-2 to TRBJ2-7; TRBD1 agrees at 7 bases. Germline CDR1 reads SGHAT; CDR2 reads FQNNGV. The CDR3 has 15 residues. Trimming at V came to 5 bases and at J to 5 bases, leaving 12 bases not matched to a gene. The chain's CDR3 is CASSPIYRGRNEQYF. CDR3 DNA: TGTGCCAGCAGCCCGATTTACAGGGGACGGAACGAGCAGTACTTC.

This clone has just one count. V usage is TRBV5-4 and J usage is TRBJ2-1; D possibly corresponds to TRBD2 (6 bases). Germline assignment: CDR1 SGHNT and CDR2 YYREEE (reference sequence). This CDR3 region has 16 residues. Trimming stripped 0 bases from V and 5 bases from J, with 15 bases between. CDR3 sequence (DNA): TGTGCCAGCAGCTTGGCCCTAGCGCTAGGGGACAATGAGCAGTTCTTC. This translates into CASSLALALGDNEQFF.

V and J are TRBV10-3 and TRBJ1-2; TRBD1 might be the D (5 bases). This CDR3 is 16 amino acids long. V was pared by 4 bases and J by 6 bases, with 21 bases between. CDR1 ENHRY and CDR2 SYGVKD come from the germline V gene. CDR3 DNA sequence: TGTGCCATCAGTGGCAACGGGGCGGGGAGAGAGAATGGCTACACCTTC. Translating it yields CAISGNGAGRENGYTF.

The J gene is TRBJ1-1, the V gene TRBV7-9, with D perhaps matching TRBD1 (5 bases). CDR3 length equals 13 residues. Trimming stripped 6 bases from V and 5 bases from J, with 13 bases between. The V gene's germline CDR1 is SEHNR and CDR2 FQNEAQ (reference sequence). The CDR3 loop is CASSPRGGTEAFF. CDR3 sequence (DNA): TGTGCCAGCAGTCCCCGCGGGGGGACTGAAGCTTTCTTT.

The chain is built from TRBV6-5 and TRBJ1-2, with 10 bases matching TRBD1. CDR1 and CDR2 (germline): MNHEY, SVGAGI. This CDR3 region has 14 residues. V gave up 7 bases and J gave up 4 bases; unmatched junction bases: 6. The CDR3 nucleotides are TGTGCCAGCAACCCGGGACAGGGGACCTATGGCTACACCTTC. Its protein product is CASNPGQGTYGYTF.

The CDR3 reads CASGLDSGYGYTF. Written as DNA, the CDR3 is TGTGCTAGTGGTTTGGACAGTGGATATGGCTACACCTTC. The chain links TRBV12-5 to TRBJ1-2, with D unclear. V dropped 1 base and J dropped 5 bases, with 8 bases sitting between them. The CDR3 sequence is 13 residues long. Germline-derived CDR1 and CDR2 are LGHNT and FRNRAP. The whole variable domain, remainder taken from reference TRBV12-5 and TRBJ1-2, is DARVTQTPRHKVTEMGQEVTMRCQPILGHNTVFWYRQTMMQGLELLAYFRNRAPLDDSGMPKDRFSAEMPDATLATLKIQPSEPRDSAVYFCASGLDSGYGYTFGSGTRLTVV.

This clone was seen a single time. Other nucleotide sequences in the sample specify the same CDR3. V gene TRBV7-2 combines with J gene TRBJ2-1; TRBD2 matches at 10 bases. The CDR3 is 19 residues long. After removal of 2 bases from V and 3 bases from J, the junction contained 13 bases not matched to a gene. The V gene's germline CDR1 is SGHTA and CDR2 FQGNSA. The CDR3: CASSLRPVLAGYLYNEQFF. The CDR3 bases are TGTGCCAGCAGCTTACGACCGGTACTAGCGGGATATCTCTACAATGAGCAGTTCTTC.

V and J are TRBV7-9 and TRBJ2-1; TRBD2 might be the D (6 bases). Germline-derived CDR1 and CDR2 are SEHNR and FQNEAQ (reference sequence). CDR3 length: 18 amino acids. V lost 1 base to trimming and J lost 2 bases, with 18 bases between them. The DNA of the CDR3 is TGTGCCAGCAGCTTAGGTAAGGCGGCGGAGGGGCCCTACAATGAGCAGTTCTTC. Translated: CASSLGKAAEGPYNEQFF.

V and J are TRBV28 and TRBJ2-7; TRBD2 aligns across 9 bases. The V gene end was trimmed by 3 bases and the J gene end by 2 bases; junction bases not matched to a gene: 8. The CDR3 contains 16 residues. Germline V gene lookup returns CDR1 MDHEN and CDR2 SYDVKM. This CDR3 reads CASSLGGLAGTYEQYF. CDR3 nucleotides: TGTGCCAGCAGTTTGGGTGGGCTAGCGGGAACCTACGAGCAGTACTTC.

The chain is built from TRBV7-9 and TRBJ2-4; a weak D match, TRBD1 (5 bases). The germline V gene encodes CDR1 SEHNR and CDR2 FQNEAQ (reference sequence). The CDR3 consists of 14 residues. Trimming stripped 2 bases from V and 2 bases from J, with 7 bases between. The CDR3, as DNA: TGTGCCAGCAGCTTACCGGACACCAAAAACATTCAGTACTTC. Its translation: CASSLPDTKNIQYF.

The V gene is TRBV6-5, the J gene TRBJ2-7; 10 nucleotides agree with TRBD2. This CDR3 has 15 amino acids. Losses at the gene ends were 6 bases for V and 2 bases for J; bases not matched to a gene: 7. CDR1 MNHEY and CDR2 SVGAGI come from the germline V gene. Here the CDR3 reads CASSRLAGLPYEQYF. The CDR3 DNA is TGTGCCAGCAGCAGACTAGCGGGCCTACCCTACGAGCAGTACTTC.

The chain combines TRBV11-2 with TRBJ2-1; 8 bases map to TRBD2. The CDR3 length is 16 residues. After removal of 2 bases from V and 2 bases from J, the junction contained 5 bases not matched to a gene. Germline V gene lookup returns CDR1 SGHAT and CDR2 FQNNGV. DNA of the CDR3: TGTGCCAGCAGCTTAATAGCGGGACGTACCTACAATGAGCAGTTCTTC. This encodes CASSLIAGRTYNEQFF.

This clone is a singleton in its sample. The chain joins TRBV27 to TRBJ2-1, with 14 bases lining up with TRBD2. Unmatched junction bases numbered 7, after V lost 7 bases and J lost 8 bases. Germline values: CDR1 MNHEY, CDR2 SMNVEV (reference sequence). There are 15 residues in the CDR3. This CDR3 is CASMGLAGAVDEQFF. As DNA, the CDR3 is TGTGCCAGCATGGGACTAGCGGGAGCAGTTGATGAGCAGTTCTTC.

The rearrangement uses TRBV5-4 and TRBJ2-3; 10 bases are shared with TRBD1. Trimming cost V 7 bases and J 3 bases; bases outside gene matches: 11. Per germline, CDR1 SGHNT and CDR2 YYREEE (reference sequence). This CDR3 is 16 amino acids long. The CDR3 region is CASGSLGGQGTDTQYF. DNA of the CDR3: TGTGCCAGCGGCAGCTTGGGGGGACAGGGGACAGATACGCAGTATTTT.